This T cell receptor beta chain originates from a study of blood T cell repertoires in COVID-19. Study overall: Sites in the United States, Italy and Spain provided acute and convalescent COVID-19 samples.

As handled by the study authors: The assay estimated nucleated cells by amplifying reference gene primers. Generated by immunoSEQ multiplex PCR, the TCRdb table keeps only in-frame clones and is missing some. Clone size and the V and J calls come from that table; the DNA yielded D and trimming. Here the sample spans around 200,000 clones, 86% being singletons. This clone occurred a few times. V shed 2 bases and J 2 bases; nucleotides not matched to a gene: 6. The germline V gene encodes CDR1 SGHRS and CDR2 YFSETQ. There are 15 residues in the CDR3. V usage is TRBV5-1 and J usage is TRBJ1-2; 7 bases map to TRBD1. What was sequenced was peripheral blood. This TCR came from a man between 65 and 80 years old with active or convalescent COVID-19. This CDR3 reads CASSFDRAENYGYTF. CDR3 DNA: TGCGCCAGCAGCTTTGACAGGGCGGAAAACTATGGCTACACCTTC.